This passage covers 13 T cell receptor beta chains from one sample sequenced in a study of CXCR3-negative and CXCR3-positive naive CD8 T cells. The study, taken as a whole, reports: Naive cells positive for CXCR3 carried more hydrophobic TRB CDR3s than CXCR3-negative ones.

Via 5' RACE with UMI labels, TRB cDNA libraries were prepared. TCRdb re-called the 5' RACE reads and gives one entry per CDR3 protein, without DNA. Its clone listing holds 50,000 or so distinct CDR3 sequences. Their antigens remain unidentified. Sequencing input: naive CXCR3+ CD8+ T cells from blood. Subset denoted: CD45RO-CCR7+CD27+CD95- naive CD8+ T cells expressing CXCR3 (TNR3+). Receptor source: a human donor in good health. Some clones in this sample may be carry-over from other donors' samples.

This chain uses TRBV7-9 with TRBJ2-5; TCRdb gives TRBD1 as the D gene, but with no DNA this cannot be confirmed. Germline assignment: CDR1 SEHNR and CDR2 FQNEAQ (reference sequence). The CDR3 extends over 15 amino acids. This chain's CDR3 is CASSYPGQLQETQYF.

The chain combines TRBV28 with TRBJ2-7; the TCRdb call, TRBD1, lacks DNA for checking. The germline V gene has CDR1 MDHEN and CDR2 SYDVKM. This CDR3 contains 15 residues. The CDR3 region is CASSPRGGGGYEQYF. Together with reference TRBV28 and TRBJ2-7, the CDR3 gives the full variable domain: DVKVTQSSRYLVKRTGEKVFLECVQDMDHENMFWYRQDPGLGLRLIYFSYDVKMKEKGDIPEGYSVSREKKERFSLILESASTNQTSMYLCASSPRGGGGYEQYFGPGTRLTVT.

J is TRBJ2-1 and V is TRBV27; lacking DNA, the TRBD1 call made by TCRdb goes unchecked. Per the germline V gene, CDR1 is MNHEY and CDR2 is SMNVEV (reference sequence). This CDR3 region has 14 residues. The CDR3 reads CASSGQGEFNEQFF.

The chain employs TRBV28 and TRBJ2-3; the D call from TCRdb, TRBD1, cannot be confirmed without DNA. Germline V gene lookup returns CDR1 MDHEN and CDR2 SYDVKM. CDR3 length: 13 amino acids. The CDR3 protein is CASSGGLTDTQYF.

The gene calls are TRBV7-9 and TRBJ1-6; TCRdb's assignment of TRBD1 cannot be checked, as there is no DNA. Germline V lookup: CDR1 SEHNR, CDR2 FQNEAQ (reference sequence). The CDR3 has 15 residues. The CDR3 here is CASSLPATGLSPLHF.

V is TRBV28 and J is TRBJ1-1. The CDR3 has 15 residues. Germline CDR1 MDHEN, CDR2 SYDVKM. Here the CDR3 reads CASSSFVQVFTEAFF.

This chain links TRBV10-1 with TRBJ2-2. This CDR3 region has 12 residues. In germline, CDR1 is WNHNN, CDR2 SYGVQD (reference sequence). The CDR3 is CASRDGSGELFF.

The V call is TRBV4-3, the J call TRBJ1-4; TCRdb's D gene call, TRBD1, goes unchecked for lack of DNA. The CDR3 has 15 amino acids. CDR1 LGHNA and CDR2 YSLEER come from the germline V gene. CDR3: CSSSGDSGTAEKLFF.

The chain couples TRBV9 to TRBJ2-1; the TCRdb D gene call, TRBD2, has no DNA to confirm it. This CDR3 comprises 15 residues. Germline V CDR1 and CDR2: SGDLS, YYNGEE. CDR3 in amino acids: CASSVSGTSANEQFF. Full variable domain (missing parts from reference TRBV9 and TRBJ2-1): DSGVTQTPKHLITATGQRVTLRCSPRSGDLSVYWYQQSLDQGLQFLIQYYNGEERAKGNILERFSAQQFPDLHSELNLSSLELGDSALYFCASSVSGTSANEQFFGPGTRLTVL.

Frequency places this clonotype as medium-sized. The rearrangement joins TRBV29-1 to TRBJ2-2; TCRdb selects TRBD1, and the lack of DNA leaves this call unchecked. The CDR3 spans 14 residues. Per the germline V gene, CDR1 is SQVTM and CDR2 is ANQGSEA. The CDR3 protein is CSVETGRVTGELFF.

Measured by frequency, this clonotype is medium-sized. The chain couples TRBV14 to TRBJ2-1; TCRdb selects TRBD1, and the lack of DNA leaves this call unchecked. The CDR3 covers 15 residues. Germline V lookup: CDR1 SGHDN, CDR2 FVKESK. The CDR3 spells CASSQGAGSYNEQFF.

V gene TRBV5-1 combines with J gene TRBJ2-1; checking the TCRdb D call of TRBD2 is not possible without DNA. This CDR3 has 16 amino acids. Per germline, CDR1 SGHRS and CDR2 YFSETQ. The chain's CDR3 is CSSSLGTGGDYNEQFF.

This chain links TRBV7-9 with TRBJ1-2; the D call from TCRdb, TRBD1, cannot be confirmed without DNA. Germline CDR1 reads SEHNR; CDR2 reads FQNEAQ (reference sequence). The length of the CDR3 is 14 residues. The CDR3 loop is CASSQQAVPLGYTF. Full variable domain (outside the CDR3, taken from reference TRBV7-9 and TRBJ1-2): DTGVSQNPRHKITKRGQNVTFRCDPISEHNRLYWYRQTLGQGPEFLTYFQNEAQLEKSRLLSDRFSAERPKGSFSTLEIQRTEQGDSAMYLCASSQQAVPLGYTFGSGTRLTVV.